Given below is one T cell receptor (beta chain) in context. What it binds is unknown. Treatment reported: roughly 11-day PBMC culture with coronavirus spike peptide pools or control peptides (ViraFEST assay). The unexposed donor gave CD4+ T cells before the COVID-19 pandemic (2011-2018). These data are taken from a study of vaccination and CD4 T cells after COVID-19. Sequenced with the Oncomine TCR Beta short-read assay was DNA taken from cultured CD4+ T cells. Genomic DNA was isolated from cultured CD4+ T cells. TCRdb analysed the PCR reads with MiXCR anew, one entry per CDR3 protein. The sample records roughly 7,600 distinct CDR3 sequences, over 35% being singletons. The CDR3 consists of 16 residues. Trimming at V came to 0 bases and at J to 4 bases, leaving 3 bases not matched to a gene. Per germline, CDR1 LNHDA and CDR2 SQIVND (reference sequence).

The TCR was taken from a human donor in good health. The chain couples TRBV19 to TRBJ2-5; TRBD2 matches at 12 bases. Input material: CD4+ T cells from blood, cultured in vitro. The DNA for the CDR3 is TGTGCCAGTAGTATAGAACCGGGACTAGCGGGAGAGACCCAGTACTTC. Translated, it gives CASSIEPGLAGETQYF.